These T cell receptor beta chains were read from a single sample in a study of graft-versus-host responses after intestinal transplantation. For these TCRs, the target antigens are not known. Generated by immunoSEQ multiplex PCR, the TCRdb table keeps only in-frame clones and is missing some. Of 70,000 to 100,000 clones in the sample, about 89% are singletons; the top ten hold around 0.35%. Source: unstimulated CD4+ T cells sorted from spleen or lymph node cells, taken before intestinal transplant. Receptors were obtained from a human donor who received an intestinal transplant. Each CDR3 is given with its conserved first and last residue. A D gene is named only where the DNA matches it firmly. Clone size is given for some rows only: seen once, a few or many times, or a class if the clone is expanded.

TRBV7-9	-	-	TRBJ2-7	CASSLAGGYEQYF	TGTGCCAGCAGCTTAGCAGGGGGTTACGAGCAGTACTTC
TRBV29-1	-	-	TRBJ2-1	CSVGDFSEQFF	TGCAGCGTTGGAGACTTCAGTGAGCAGTTCTTC
TRBV2	-	TRBD1	TRBJ2-2	CASSKTRDRVNTGELFF	TGTGCCAGCAGTAAAACCCGGGACAGGGTGAACACCGGGGAGCTGTTTTTT
TRBV5-1	-	-	TRBJ2-1	CASSPEAGLANEQFF	TGCGCCAGCAGCCCCGAGGCCGGTCTTGCCAATGAGCAGTTCTTC
TRBV4-2	-	-	TRBJ1-4	CASSSGGLTNEKLFF	TGTGCCAGCAGCTCTGGGGGGTTGACTAATGAAAAACTGTTTTTT
TRBV10-3	once	TRBD1	TRBJ1-2	CAITGTGVDGYTF	TGTGCCATAACCGGGACAGGGGTCGATGGCTACACCTTC
TRBV7-9	-	-	TRBJ1-2	CASSLAGGYGYTF	TGTGCCAGCAGCTTAGCAGGGGGCTATGGCTACACCTTC
TRBV29-1	once	-	TRBJ1-2	CSVEGTGDYGYTF	TGCAGCGTTGAAGGGACGGGGGACTATGGCTACACCTTC
TRBV5-6	-	TRBD2	TRBJ2-5	CASSSGRGALQETQYF	TGTGCCAGCAGCTCTGGGCGGGGGGCGCTACAAGAGACCCAGTACTTC
TRBV19	-	TRBD1	TRBJ1-1	CASSRQGALNTEAFF	TGTGCCAGTAGTAGACAGGGGGCTTTGAACACTGAAGCTTTCTTT
TRBV2	-	-	TRBJ2-5	CASSPSVETQYF	TGTGCCAGCAGCCCTAGCGTGGAGACCCAGTACTTC
TRBV2	once	TRBD1	TRBJ2-4	CASRQTGAEAKNIQYF	TGTGCCAGCCGCCAGACAGGGGCCGAAGCCAAAAACATTCAGTACTTC
TRBV29-1	-	TRBD1	TRBJ1-1	CSDGTGPAGAFF	TGCAGCGACGGGACAGGGCCAGCCGGAGCTTTCTTT
TRBV6-6	-	-	TRBJ1-1	CASSPRPIRDTEAFF	TGTGCCAGCAGCCCTCGTCCGATTCGAGACACTGAAGCTTTCTTT
TRBV27	-	TRBD2	TRBJ2-1	CASSPTYGTSGDNEQFF	TGTGCCAGCAGCCCTACCTACGGGACTAGCGGGGACAATGAGCAGTTCTTC
TRBV9	-	-	TRBJ2-3	CASSVESYNTQYF	TGTGCCAGCAGCGTAGAGAGCTATAATACGCAGTATTTT
TRBV6-1	once	TRBD1	TRBJ1-5	CASSRTGDNQPQHF	TGTGCCAGCAGTCGAACAGGGGACAATCAGCCCCAGCATTTT
TRBV5-1	-	-	TRBJ2-7	CASSFGPGQSPSYEQYF	TGCGCCAGCAGCTTCGGCCCAGGACAGAGCCCCTCCTACGAGCAGTACTTC
TRBV28	-	TRBD1	TRBJ2-6	CASNDRGGTGANVLTF	TGTGCCAGCAACGACAGGGGAGGAACTGGGGCCAACGTCCTGACTTTC
TRBV6-1	few	TRBD1	TRBJ1-4	CASSEASGQLNEKLFF	TGTGCCAGCAGTGAAGCATCGGGACAGCTTAATGAAAAACTGTTTTTT
TRBV6-4	-	TRBD2	TRBJ2-3	CASSDTSGGDTQYF	TGTGCCAGCAGTGACACTAGCGGGGGAGATACGCAGTATTTT
TRBV2	-	-	TRBJ1-5	CASSESAGPYSNQPQHF	TGTGCCAGCAGTGAATCCGCAGGGCCCTATAGCAATCAGCCCCAGCATTTT
TRBV29-1	-	TRBD2	TRBJ2-1	CSVAGVAGREQFF	TGCAGCGTAGCGGGGGTGGCCGGTCGGGAGCAGTTCTTC
TRBV2	-	-	TRBJ1-1	CATTRDTTLNTEAFF	TGTGCCACCACCAGGGACACCACCCTGAACACTGAAGCTTTCTTT
TRBV19	-	-	TRBJ1-1	CASSIGAGSWNTEAFF	TGTGCCAGTAGTATAGGGGCGGGCTCTTGGAACACTGAAGCTTTCTTT